This T cell receptor (beta chain) comes out of a study of blood T cell repertoires in COVID-19. Some clones are missing from TCRdb's copy, which holds only in-frame ones; the method was immunoSEQ multiplex PCR. The sample holds roughly 340,000 clones, 85% to 90% seen once. The CDR3 has 15 amino acids. The V gene lost 3 bases and the J gene lost 3 bases, with 12 bases spanning the gap. The germline CDR1 and CDR2 sequences are SGHVS and FQNEAQ. This clone was seen a single time. The chain has TRBV7-8 and TRBJ1-5; D gene ambiguous. This TCR derives from a man between 18 and 29 years old who had recovered from COVID-19. The sequenced sample was PBMCs or T cells enriched from blood (not recorded which). The DNA of the CDR3 is TGTGCCAGCAGCTTCAGTGGCCAATCCAATCAGCCCCAGCATTTT. Residues: CASSFSGQSNQPQHF.